The 20 T cell receptor beta chains listed next were all sequenced from one sample in a study of human T cells and chemical hapten exposure. TCRdb used MiXCR to reprocess the RACE reads, holding one entry per CDR3 protein. The repertoire holds approximately 370,000 distinct CDR3 sequences, with about 5.4% as singletons. The time point was: pre-sensitization, week 0. Treatment given: therapeutic diphenylcyclopropenone sensitization with weekly scalp DPC. The material sequenced was whole blood, taken in connection with sensitization to the hapten diphenylcyclopropenone (DPC). Receptor source: a woman under 30 with alopecia areata. Some clones in this sample may be carry-over from other donors' samples.

This clonotype was detected many times. V gene TRBV3-1 combines with J gene TRBJ2-5; 9 bases are shared with TRBD1. V shed 2 bases, J shed 5 bases, and the junction held 0 bases outside the gene matches. CDR3 size: 13 residues. Germline assignment: CDR1 LGHDT and CDR2 YNNKEL (reference sequence). The CDR3 nucleotides are TGTGCCAGCAGCCAAACAGGGGGCGAGACCCAGTACTTC. It encodes CASSQTGGETQYF.

This clonotype appeared many times. The chain is built from TRBV6-2 or TRBV6-3 and TRBJ1-1; perhaps TRBD1 as D (5 bases). Germline CDR1 reads MNHEY; CDR2 reads SVGEGT. Trimming took 7 bases from V and 1 from J, leaving 13 bases between them. CDR3 length: 14 residues. CDR3 sequence: CASTRAGSNTEAFF. DNA for the CDR3: TGTGCCAGCACCCGAGCAGGGTCGAACACTGAAGCTTTCTTT.

This clonotype occurred a few times. The chain recombines TRBV6-5 with TRBJ2-4; D is undetermined. The CDR3 consists of 13 residues. Trimming shortened V by 4 bases and J by 8 bases, and 12 bases separated the two germline ends. Germline lookup yields CDR1 MNHEY and CDR2 SVGAGI. The CDR3 coding sequence is TGTGCCAGCAGTTTACGTGGTAACGACATTCAGTACTTC. Its protein is CASSLRGNDIQYF.

The sample holds a few counts of this clonotype. The gene calls are TRBV2 and TRBJ1-5, with a weak D call TRBD1 (5 bases). The CDR3 extends over 11 amino acids. CDR1 is SNHLY, CDR2 FYNNEI, per germline. The V and J ends lost 8 bases and 8 bases respectively, with 10 bases between them. DNA of the CDR3: TGTGCCAGCGGCAGGGTGGAGCCCCAGCATTTT. This codes for CASGRVEPQHF.

This clonotype was observed at least ten times. The rearrangement joins TRBV6-2 or TRBV6-3 to TRBJ1-5; 7 nucleotides align to TRBD1. The germline CDR1 and CDR2 sequences are MNHEY and SVGEGT. V lost 3 bases, J lost 5 bases, and 1 base stayed unmatched. The CDR3 runs 13 residues. CDR3 DNA sequence: TGTGCCAGCAGTTATCAGGGGGATCAGCCCCAGCATTTT. The encoded protein is CASSYQGDQPQHF.

V is TRBV20-1 and J is TRBJ2-3; TRBD2 matches at 7 bases. Germline values: CDR1 DFQATT, CDR2 SNEGSKA (reference sequence). There are 14 residues in the CDR3. The V gene end was trimmed by 6 bases and the J gene end by 2 bases; junction bases not matched to a gene: 8. This CDR3 reads CSAPRSGVTDTQYF. CDR3 bases: TGCAGTGCCCCGAGGAGCGGGGTCACAGATACGCAGTATTTT.

This clonotype came up many times. This sequence joins TRBV6-6 and TRBJ1-3, with unresolved D. The CDR3 is 15 residues long. The V gene's germline CDR1 is MNHNY and CDR2 SVGAGI (reference sequence). Trimming stripped 0 bases from V and 0 bases from J, with 6 bases between. This CDR3 is CASSYSGISGNTIYF. In nucleotides, the CDR3 is TGTGCCAGCAGTTACTCGGGGATCTCTGGAAACACCATATATTTT.

The chain links TRBV20-1 to TRBJ2-1; 8 bases are shared with TRBD1. J lost 8 bases, V lost 3 bases, and 15 bases had no gene match. Germline V gene data show CDR1 as DFQATT and CDR2 as SNEGSKA (reference sequence). This CDR3 contains 16 residues. The DNA for the CDR3 is TGCAGTGCTAGTCCGGACAGGGCCAAGGTAGAAGATGAGCAGTTCTTC. This gives the protein CSASPDRAKVEDEQFF.

This clonotype was counted a few times. V and J are TRBV6-2 or TRBV6-3 and TRBJ1-5; a possible D gene is TRBD1 (5 bases). V shed 4 bases and J shed 0 bases, with 10 bases lying between them. CDR3 size: 15 residues. Per germline, CDR1 MNHEY and CDR2 SVGEGT. The CDR3 DNA reads TGTGCCAGCAGTTTTGACAGCGATAGCAATCAGCCCCAGCATTTT. The encoded protein is CASSFDSDSNQPQHF.

In its sample, this clonotype was seen many times. The V call is TRBV6-6, the J call TRBJ1-1; D is perhaps TRBD1 (5 bases). The CDR3 has 12 amino acids. Germline CDR1 MNHNY, CDR2 SVGAGI (reference sequence). Trimming cost V 6 bases and J 8 bases, with 13 bases left between them. The CDR3 nucleotides read TGTGCCAGCAGCCCGCAAAGGGGAGAAGCTTTCTTT. It specifies CASSPQRGEAFF.

At least ten counts were recorded for this clonotype. The junction does not match germline at one end; this may be a read error. The chain couples TRBV5-1 to TRBJ2-5; D ambiguous. CDR1 SGHRS and CDR2 YFSETQ come from the germline V gene. The CDR3 is made up of 11 amino acids. The CDR3 sequence: CASSYQETQYF. In nucleotides, the CDR3 is TGTGCCAGCAGCTATCAAGAGACCCAGTACTTC.

In its sample, this clonotype was seen a few times. The genes are TRBV6-4 and TRBJ1-6; possible D gene TRBD1, 5 bases. This CDR3 is built from 15 residues. Trimming took 4 bases from V and 5 from J, leaving 12 bases between them. CDR1 is MRHNA and CDR2 is SNTAGT in the germline V gene. CDR3 sequence (DNA): TGTGCCAGCAGTGCAGGGTATGGGGATAATTCACCCCTCCACTTT. Translated: CASSAGYGDNSPLHF.

This clonotype was found many times. The chain recombines TRBV7-6 with TRBJ1-2; D is undetermined. Germline V gene lookup returns CDR1 SGHVS and CDR2 FNYEAQ. The V end was cut by 10 bases, the J end by 0 bases, with 15 bases between. There are 14 residues in the CDR3. The CDR3 bases are TGTGCCATATCGGGTCAAGGAGCTAACTATGGCTACACCTTC. This translates into CAISGQGANYGYTF.

This clonotype was counted at least ten times. This chain connects TRBV12-3 or TRBV12-4 to TRBJ2-3, with TRBD1 matching 7 bases. The CDR3 totals 16 residues. V lost 5 bases, J lost 3 bases, and 11 bases stayed unmatched. The CDR3 DNA reads as TGTGCCAGCAGTCCGGTGACCCGGGACAGTACAGATACGCAGTATTTT. Encoded protein: CASSPVTRDSTDTQYF.

This clonotype was seen a handful of times. The chain uses TRBV9 and TRBJ2-3, with D hard to call. Germline CDR1 and CDR2: SGDLS and YYNGEE. The V gene lost 1 base and the J gene lost 4 bases, with 10 bases spanning the gap. The CDR3 extends over 14 amino acids. The CDR3 here is CASSVWSRPDTQYF. In DNA, the CDR3 is TGTGCCAGCAGCGTATGGTCGCGGCCAGATACGCAGTATTTT.

This clonotype was picked up many times. V gene TRBV12-3 or TRBV12-4 combines with J gene TRBJ1-2; D remains ambiguous. Trimming removed 2 bases at V and 7 bases at J, with 17 bases between. The CDR3 consists of 15 residues. The CDR3 here is CASSLLVGYLGGYTF. The CDR3 DNA is TGTGCCAGCAGTTTATTAGTAGGTTACCTCGGTGGCTACACCTTC.

This clonotype has just a few counts. The chain joins TRBV7-6 to TRBJ1-1; D gene ambiguous. Germline assignment: CDR1 SGHVS and CDR2 FNYEAQ. V lost 2 bases, J lost 0 bases, and 13 bases lay in between. CDR3 size: 16 residues. CDR3 residues: CASSLSADSMNTEAFF. The CDR3 DNA reads as TGTGCCAGCAGCTTATCGGCTGATTCAATGAACACTGAAGCTTTCTTT. The full variable domain, in which reference TRBV7-6 and TRBJ1-1 provide the parts outside the CDR3, is GAGVSQSPRYKVTKRGQDVALRCDPISGHVSLYWYRQALGQGPEFLTYFNYEAQQDKSGLPNDRFSAERPEGSISTLTIQRTEQRDSAMYRCASSLSADSMNTEAFFGQGTRLTVV.

This clonotype showed up many times. The chain is built from TRBV7-9 and TRBJ1-4; D remains ambiguous. Germline V gene data show CDR1 as SEHNR and CDR2 as FQNEAQ (reference sequence). Trimming pared 0 bases from V and 3 bases from J, leaving 2 bases between. The CDR3 contains 13 residues. CDR3 in amino acids: CASSLAANEKLFF. CDR3 nucleotide sequence: TGTGCCAGCAGCTTAGCGGCTAATGAAAAACTGTTTTTT.

This clonotype was recorded at least ten times. The V gene is TRBV9, the J gene TRBJ2-3, with no clear D. Germline CDR1 and CDR2: SGDLS and YYNGEE. The ends were cut back, 3 bases at V and 5 bases at J, with 10 bases in the middle. CDR3 length: 13 residues. CDR3 in DNA: TGTGCCAGCAGCGCGTCCCCAGAAGATACGCAGTATTTT. Its protein product is CASSASPEDTQYF.

This clonotype has just a few counts. This chain joins TRBV28 and TRBJ2-3; tentative D call: TRBD1 (5 bases). The CDR3 has 15 amino acids. Germline CDR1 MDHEN, CDR2 SYDVKM. Trimming cost V 8 bases and J 5 bases, with 20 bases left between them. The DNA of the CDR3 is TGTGCCAGCCACGAAGGCAGGGAAGGTTTAGATACGCAGTATTTT. Its translation is CASHEGREGLDTQYF.